This TCR beta chain was retrieved from a study of blood T cell repertoires in COVID-19. Study background: Italy, Spain and the United States were the sources of the convalescent and acute COVID-19 samples. T cells, B-cell-depleted T cells, or PBMCs provided the cDNA or gDNA that served as material.

Trimming took off 1 base at V and 7 bases at J, with 8 bases between the two ends. Germline assignment: CDR1 SEHNR and CDR2 FQNEAQ (reference sequence). This CDR3 region has 14 residues. Authors' processing steps: Reference gene primer amplification gave nucleated cell count estimates. Profiling relied on immunoSEQ multiplex PCR, and the TCRdb table lists in-frame clones only, not all of them. The DNA was the basis for D and trimming; V, J and clone size are from that table. The profile covers about 170,000 clones, with 65% to 85% appearing a single time and less than 20% taken by the ten largest. Sequenced: peripheral blood. The TCR originated in a woman between 65 and 79 years old who had recovered from COVID-19. The chain links TRBV7-9 to TRBJ1-6; D is perhaps TRBD1 (5 bases). The CDR3 is CASSLVDRNSPLHF. CDR3 coding DNA: TGTGCCAGCAGCTTAGTTGACAGAAATTCACCCCTCCACTTT.